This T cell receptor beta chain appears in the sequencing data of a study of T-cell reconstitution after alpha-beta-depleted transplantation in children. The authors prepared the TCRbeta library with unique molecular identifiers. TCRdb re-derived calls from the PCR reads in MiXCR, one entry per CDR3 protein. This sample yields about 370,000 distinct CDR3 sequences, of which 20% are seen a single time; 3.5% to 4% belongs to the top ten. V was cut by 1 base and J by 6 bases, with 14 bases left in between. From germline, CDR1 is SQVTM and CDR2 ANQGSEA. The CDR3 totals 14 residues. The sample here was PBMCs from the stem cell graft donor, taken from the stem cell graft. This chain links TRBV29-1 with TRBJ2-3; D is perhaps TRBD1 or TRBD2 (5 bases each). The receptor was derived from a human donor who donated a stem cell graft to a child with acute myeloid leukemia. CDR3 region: CSVEGGSLADTQYF. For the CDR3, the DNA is TGCAGCGTTGAAGGGGGGAGCTTAGCGGATACGCAGTATTTT.